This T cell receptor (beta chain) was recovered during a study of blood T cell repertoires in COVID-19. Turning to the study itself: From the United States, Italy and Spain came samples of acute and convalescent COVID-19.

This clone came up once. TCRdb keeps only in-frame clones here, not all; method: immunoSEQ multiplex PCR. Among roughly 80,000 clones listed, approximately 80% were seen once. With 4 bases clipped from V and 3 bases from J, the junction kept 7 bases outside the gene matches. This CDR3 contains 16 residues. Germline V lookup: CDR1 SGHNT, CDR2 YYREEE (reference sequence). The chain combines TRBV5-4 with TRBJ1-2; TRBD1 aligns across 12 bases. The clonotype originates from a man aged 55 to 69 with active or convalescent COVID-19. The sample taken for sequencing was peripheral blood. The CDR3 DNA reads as TGTGCCAGCAGCGCACCGGGACAGGGGGCGGACTATGGCTACACCTTC. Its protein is CASSAPGQGADYGYTF.